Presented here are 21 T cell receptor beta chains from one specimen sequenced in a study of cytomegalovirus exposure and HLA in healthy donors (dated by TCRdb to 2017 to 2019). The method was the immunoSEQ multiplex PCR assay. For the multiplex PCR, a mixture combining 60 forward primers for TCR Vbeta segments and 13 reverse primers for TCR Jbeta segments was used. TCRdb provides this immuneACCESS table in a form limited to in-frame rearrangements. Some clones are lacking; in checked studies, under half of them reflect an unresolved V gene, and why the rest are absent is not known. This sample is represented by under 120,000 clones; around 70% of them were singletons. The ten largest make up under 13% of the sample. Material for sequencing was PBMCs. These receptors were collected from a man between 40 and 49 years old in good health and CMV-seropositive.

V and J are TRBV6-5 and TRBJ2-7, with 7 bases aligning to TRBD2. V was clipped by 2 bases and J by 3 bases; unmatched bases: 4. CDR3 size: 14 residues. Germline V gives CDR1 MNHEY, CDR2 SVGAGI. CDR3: CASSYGASGYEQYV. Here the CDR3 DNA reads TGTGCCAGCAGTTACGGTGCTAGCGGCTACGAGCAGTACGTC.

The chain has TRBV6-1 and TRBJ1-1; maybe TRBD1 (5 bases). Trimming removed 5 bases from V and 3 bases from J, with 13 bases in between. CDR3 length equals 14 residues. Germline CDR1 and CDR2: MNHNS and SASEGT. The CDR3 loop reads CASSLQVEYTEAFF. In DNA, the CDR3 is TGTGCCAGCAGTCTACAGGTTGAATACACTGAAGCTTTCTTT.

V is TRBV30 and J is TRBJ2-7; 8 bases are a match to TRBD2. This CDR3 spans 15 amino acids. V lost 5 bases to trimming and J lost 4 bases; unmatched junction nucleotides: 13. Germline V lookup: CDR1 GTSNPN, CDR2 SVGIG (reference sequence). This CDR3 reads CAWSHGTRTPYEQYF. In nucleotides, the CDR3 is TGTGCCTGGTCCCACGGGACTAGAACCCCATACGAGCAGTACTTC.

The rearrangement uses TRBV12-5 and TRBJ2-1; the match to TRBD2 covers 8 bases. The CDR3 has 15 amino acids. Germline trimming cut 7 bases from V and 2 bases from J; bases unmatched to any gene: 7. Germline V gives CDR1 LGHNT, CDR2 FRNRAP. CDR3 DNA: TGTGCTAGTGCCTCCGGGGGGGGAACCTACAATGAGCAGTTCTTC. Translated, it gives CASASGGGTYNEQFF.

In DNA form, the CDR3 reads TGTGCCAGCAGTGAAGCTAGGTACTTC. This codes for CASSEARYF. The chain carries TRBV2 and TRBJ2-5; D call uncertain. Trimming shortened V by 0 bases and J by 13 bases, and 3 bases separated the two germline ends. Germline CDR1 is SNHLY and CDR2 is FYNNEI. CDR3 length: 9 residues.

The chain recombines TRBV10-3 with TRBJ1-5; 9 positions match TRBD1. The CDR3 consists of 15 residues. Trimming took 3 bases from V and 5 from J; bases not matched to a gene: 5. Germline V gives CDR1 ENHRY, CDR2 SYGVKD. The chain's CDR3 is CAISESTGGYQPQHF. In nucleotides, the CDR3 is TGTGCCATCAGTGAATCTACAGGGGGCTATCAGCCCCAGCATTTT.

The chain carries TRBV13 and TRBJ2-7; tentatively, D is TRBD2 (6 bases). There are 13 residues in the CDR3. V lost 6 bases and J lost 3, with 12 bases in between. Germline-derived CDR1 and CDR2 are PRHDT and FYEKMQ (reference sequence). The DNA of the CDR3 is TGTGCCAGCAGTAACTCGGGGGACTACGAGCAGTACTTC. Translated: CASSNSGDYEQYF.

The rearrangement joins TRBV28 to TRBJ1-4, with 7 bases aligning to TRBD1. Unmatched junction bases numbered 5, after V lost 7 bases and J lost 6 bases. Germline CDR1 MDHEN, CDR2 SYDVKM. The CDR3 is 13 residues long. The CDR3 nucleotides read TGTGCCAGCATAAAAGGACAGGATGAAAAACTGTTTTTT. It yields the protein CASIKGQDEKLFF.

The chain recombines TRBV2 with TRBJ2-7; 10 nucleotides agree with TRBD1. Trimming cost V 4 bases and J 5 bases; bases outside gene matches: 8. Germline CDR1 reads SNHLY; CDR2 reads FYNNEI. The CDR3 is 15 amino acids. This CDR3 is CASSVSGTGDHEQYF. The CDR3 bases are TGTGCCAGCAGTGTGTCCGGGACAGGGGATCACGAGCAGTACTTC.

CDR3 residues: CASSPRDRHTEAFF. CDR3 in DNA: TGTGCCAGCAGCCCCCGGGACAGGCATACTGAAGCTTTCTTT. This sequence joins TRBV7-8 and TRBJ1-1; 8 bases align to TRBD1. Germline CDR1 is SGHVS and CDR2 is FQNEAQ. V lost 5 bases, J lost 5 bases, and 7 bases stayed unmatched. The CDR3 is 14 residues long.

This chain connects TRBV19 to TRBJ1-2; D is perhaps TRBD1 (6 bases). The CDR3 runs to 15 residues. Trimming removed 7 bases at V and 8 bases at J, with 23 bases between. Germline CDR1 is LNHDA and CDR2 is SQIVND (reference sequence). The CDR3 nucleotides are TGTGCCAGTAATGGTTGGGTTGTGGCAGGGGAAGGCTACACCTTC. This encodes CASNGWVVAGEGYTF.

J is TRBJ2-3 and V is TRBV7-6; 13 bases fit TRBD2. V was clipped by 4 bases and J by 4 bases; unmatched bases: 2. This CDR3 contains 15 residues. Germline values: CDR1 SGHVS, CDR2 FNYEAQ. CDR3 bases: TGTGCCAGCAGCTGGACTAGCGGGAGTCCAGATACGCAGTATTTT. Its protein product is CASSWTSGSPDTQYF.

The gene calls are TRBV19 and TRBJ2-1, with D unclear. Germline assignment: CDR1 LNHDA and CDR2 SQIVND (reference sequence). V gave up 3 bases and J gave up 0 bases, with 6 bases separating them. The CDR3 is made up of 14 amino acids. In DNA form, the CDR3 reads TGTGCCAGTAGTATTGTAGCCTCCTACAATGAGCAGTTCTTC. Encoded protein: CASSIVASYNEQFF.

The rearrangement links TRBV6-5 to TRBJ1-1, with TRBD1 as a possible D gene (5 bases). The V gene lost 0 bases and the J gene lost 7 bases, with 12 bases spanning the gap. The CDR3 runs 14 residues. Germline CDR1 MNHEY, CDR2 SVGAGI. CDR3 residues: CASSYSTGGDEAFF. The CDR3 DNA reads TGTGCCAGCAGTTACTCCACAGGTGGGGATGAAGCTTTCTTT.

CDR3 bases: TGTGCCAGCAGTGAAGAGGGGGATACCACTGAAGCTTTCTTT. It is translated as CASSEEGDTTEAFF. V and J are TRBV6-1 and TRBJ1-1, with D possibly being TRBD1 (6 bases). The CDR3 loop spans 14 amino acids. V was cut by 1 base and J by 4 bases, with 10 bases left in between. The germline CDR1 and CDR2 sequences are MNHNS and SASEGT.

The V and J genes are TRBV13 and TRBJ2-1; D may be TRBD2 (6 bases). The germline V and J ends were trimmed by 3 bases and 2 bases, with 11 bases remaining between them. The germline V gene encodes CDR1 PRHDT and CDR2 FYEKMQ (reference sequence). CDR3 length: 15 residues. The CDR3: CASSFGAGTYNEQFF. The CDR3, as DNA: TGTGCCAGCAGCTTCGGGGCGGGAACCTACAATGAGCAGTTCTTC.

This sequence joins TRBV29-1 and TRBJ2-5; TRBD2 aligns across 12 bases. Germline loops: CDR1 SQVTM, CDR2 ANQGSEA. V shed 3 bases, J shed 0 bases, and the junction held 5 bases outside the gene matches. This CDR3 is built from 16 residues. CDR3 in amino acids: CSVDSLAGGYQETQYF. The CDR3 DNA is TGCAGCGTTGATAGCCTAGCGGGAGGGTACCAAGAGACCCAGTACTTC.

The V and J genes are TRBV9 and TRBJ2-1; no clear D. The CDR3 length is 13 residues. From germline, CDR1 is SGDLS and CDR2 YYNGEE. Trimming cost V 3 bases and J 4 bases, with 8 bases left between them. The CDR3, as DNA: TGTGCCAGCAGCGCCTCGGAGTACAATGAGCAGTTCTTC. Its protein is CASSASEYNEQFF. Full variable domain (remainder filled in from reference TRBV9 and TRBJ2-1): DSGVTQTPKHLITATGQRVTLRCSPRSGDLSVYWYQQSLDQGLQFLIQYYNGEERAKGNILERFSAQQFPDLHSELNLSSLELGDSALYFCASSASEYNEQFFGPGTRLTVL.

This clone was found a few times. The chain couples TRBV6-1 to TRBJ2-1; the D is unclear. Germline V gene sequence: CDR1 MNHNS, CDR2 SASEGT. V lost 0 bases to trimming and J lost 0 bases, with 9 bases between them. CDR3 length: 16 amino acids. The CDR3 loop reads CASSEAGLSSYNEQFF. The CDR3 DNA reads TGTGCCAGCAGTGAAGCGGGCCTGAGCTCCTACAATGAGCAGTTCTTC.

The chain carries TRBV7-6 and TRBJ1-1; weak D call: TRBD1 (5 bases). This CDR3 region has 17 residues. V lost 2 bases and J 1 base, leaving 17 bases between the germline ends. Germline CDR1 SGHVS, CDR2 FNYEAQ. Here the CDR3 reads CASSLQSGDRPNTEAFF. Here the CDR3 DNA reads TGTGCCAGCAGCTTACAATCTGGAGACAGACCGAACACTGAAGCTTTCTTT. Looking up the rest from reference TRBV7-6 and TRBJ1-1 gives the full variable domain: GAGVSQSPRYKVTKRGQDVALRCDPISGHVSLYWYRQALGQGPEFLTYFNYEAQQDKSGLPNDRFSAERPEGSISTLTIQRTEQRDSAMYRCASSLQSGDRPNTEAFFGQGTRLTVV.

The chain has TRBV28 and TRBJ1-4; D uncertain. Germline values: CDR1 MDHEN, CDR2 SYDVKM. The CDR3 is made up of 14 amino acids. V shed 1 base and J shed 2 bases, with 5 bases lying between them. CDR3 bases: TGTGCCAGCAGTTTATTCAGGACTAATGAAAAACTGTTTTTT. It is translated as CASSLFRTNEKLFF. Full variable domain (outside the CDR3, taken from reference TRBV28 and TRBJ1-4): DVKVTQSSRYLVKRTGEKVFLECVQDMDHENMFWYRQDPGLGLRLIYFSYDVKMKEKGDIPEGYSVSREKKERFSLILESASTNQTSMYLCASSLFRTNEKLFFGSGTQLSVL.